The 15 T cell receptor beta chains presented below share a single source sample, sequenced in a study of regulatory T cells in long-lasting Graves disease. Libraries of TCR beta came from iRepertoire HTBI primers plus Arm-PCR of CDR3 regions. TCRdb called the multiplex PCR reads again in MiXCR, with one record for every CDR3 protein. The table includes fewer than 550,000 distinct CDR3 sequences, around 16% detected once. Time point noted: newly diagnosed GD, antithyroid drugs for less than 3 months. Scientists built the TCR library using RNA that was extracted from PBMCs. This same sample was also part of a study on T cells in Graves' hyperthyroidism and ophthalmopathy.

This sample comprised peripheral blood mononuclear cells (PBMCs), obtained at new diagnosis, from a patient treated with antithyroid drugs. All receptors derive from a woman in her forties or fifties with Graves disease.

There are many counts of this clonotype. The gene calls are TRBV11-3 and TRBJ1-1; no reliable D call. Germline CDR1 reads SGHNT; CDR2 reads YENEEA. This CDR3 has 13 residues. V was shortened by 5 bases and J by 1 base, with 8 bases between the two germline ends. The CDR3 reads CASSGETNTEAFF. The CDR3 nucleotides read TGTGCCAGCAGCGGAGAGACGAACACTGAAGCTTTCTTT.

This clonotype showed up just a few times. The V call is TRBV18, the J call TRBJ1-4, with D hard to call. CDR1 is KGHSH, CDR2 LQKENI, per germline. Between the trimmed V and J ends, which lost 4 bases and 7 bases, there was a span of 10 bases. The CDR3 loop spans 13 amino acids. Here the CDR3 DNA reads TGTGCCAGCTCACTCCGCTTTCTTGAAAAACTGTTTTTT. Residues: CASSLRFLEKLFF.

Many counts were recorded for this clonotype. The chain links TRBV7-8 to TRBJ2-5, with D unresolved. The CDR3 covers 16 residues. Germline loops: CDR1 SGHVS, CDR2 FQNEAQ. Trimming took 2 bases from V and 0 from J, leaving 13 bases between them. The CDR3 protein is CASSLWTASDQETQYF. The CDR3 DNA reads TGTGCCAGCAGCTTATGGACCGCCTCGGACCAAGAGACCCAGTACTTC. Based on the CDR3 plus reference TRBV7-8 and TRBJ2-5, the full variable domain is GAGVSQSPRYKVAKRGQDVALRCDPISGHVSLFWYQQALGQGPEFLTYFQNEAQLDKSGLPSDRFFAERPEGSVSTLKIQRTQQEDSAVYLCASSLWTASDQETQYFGPGTRLLVL.

This clonotype has at least ten counts. J is TRBJ2-4 and V is TRBV6-2 or TRBV6-3; D is undetermined. The ends were cut back, 0 bases at V and 4 bases at J, with 7 bases in the middle. This CDR3 has 14 residues. Germline V gene data show CDR1 as MNHEY and CDR2 as SVGEGT. CDR3 nucleotide sequence: TGTGCCAGCAGTTACTCGGCGGCTAAAAACATTCAGTACTTC. Protein product: CASSYSAAKNIQYF.

This clonotype was counted a few times. The rearrangement joins TRBV7-3 to TRBJ2-5, with 8 bases lining up with TRBD2. The CDR3 runs 16 residues. V was clipped by 2 bases and J by 2 bases; unmatched bases: 7. The germline V gene has CDR1 SGHTA and CDR2 FQGTGA. The CDR3 sequence: CASSLFGGGPQETQYF. CDR3 coding DNA: TGTGCCAGCAGCTTATTTGGCGGGGGGCCTCAAGAGACCCAGTACTTC.

The table lists this clonotype with many counts. This chain uses TRBV2 with TRBJ2-1, with 7 bases matching TRBD2. Per the germline V gene, CDR1 is SNHLY and CDR2 is FYNNEI. The J segment lost 7 bases and the V segment lost 11 bases, leaving 11 bases of the junction unmatched. This CDR3 spans 13 amino acids. CDR3 protein: CAGRAAGLNEQFF. The CDR3, as DNA: TGTGCCGGTCGAGCGGCGGGACTAAATGAGCAGTTCTTC.

The sample holds many counts of this clonotype. The chain is built from TRBV12-3 or TRBV12-4 and TRBJ1-2; maybe TRBD1 (6 bases). Between the trimmed V and J ends, which lost 3 bases and 6 bases, there was a span of 11 bases. The length of the CDR3 is 13 residues. In DNA, the CDR3 is TGTGCCAGCAGTTTCAGGGGTGTAGATGGCTACACCTTC. Translation gives CASSFRGVDGYTF.

There are a few counts of this clonotype. The rearrangement joins TRBV3-1 to TRBJ1-1; D uncertain. This CDR3 spans 12 amino acids. The V gene's germline CDR1 is LGHDT and CDR2 YNNKEL (reference sequence). Between the trimmed V and J ends, which lost 5 bases and 11 bases, there was a span of 15 bases. DNA of the CDR3: TGTGCCAGCAGCGCTGGGTCCGGGGAGGCTTTCTTT. Translated, it gives CASSAGSGEAFF.

This clonotype has ten or more counts. Here the CDR3 reads CSARPYQGHTEAFF. The CDR3 region has the DNA TGCAGTGCTAGACCTTACCAGGGCCACACTGAAGCTTTCTTT. This sequence joins TRBV20-1 and TRBJ1-1; D is perhaps TRBD1 (5 bases). CDR1 is DFQATT, CDR2 SNEGSKA, per germline (reference sequence). Trimming stripped 2 bases from V and 3 bases from J, with 13 bases between. This CDR3 spans 14 amino acids.

In the case of this clonotype: A far larger clone is off by one base, so a read error is likely. The chain has TRBV12-3 or TRBV12-4 and TRBJ1-1, with TRBD1 as a possible D gene (6 bases). There are 14 residues in the CDR3. CDR3 bases: TGTGCCAGCAATATCGGGACAAAGAACACTGGAGCTTTCTTT. As protein: CASNIGTKNTGAFF.

This clonotype occurred a few times. Here the CDR3 DNA reads TGCGCCAGCAGCCGAACCCCGGGACAGGGAACAGATACGCAGTATTTT. Residues: CASSRTPGQGTDTQYF. The genes are TRBV4-1 and TRBJ2-3, with 9 bases identical to TRBD1. The ends lost 4 bases at V and 3 bases at J; junction bases unmatched: 8. Germline CDR1 reads MGHRA; CDR2 reads YSYEKL. This CDR3 spans 16 amino acids.

Ten or more counts support this clonotype. The gene calls are TRBV20-1 and TRBJ1-6; 11 bases fit TRBD1. CDR1 DFQATT and CDR2 SNEGSKA come from the germline V gene (reference sequence). The CDR3 sequence is 13 residues long. J gave up 7 bases and V 6 bases, and 2 bases lay outside the gene matches. The CDR3 protein is CSAWDRGNSPLHF. The CDR3 region has the DNA TGCAGTGCGTGGGACAGGGGGAATTCACCCCTCCACTTT.

The genes are TRBV27 and TRBJ2-7, with TRBD2 matching 12 bases. The CDR3 runs to 18 residues. The V segment lost 1 base and the J segment 5 bases; nucleotides outside the gene matches: 12. The germline V gene has CDR1 MNHEY and CDR2 SMNVEV (reference sequence). The CDR3 DNA is TGTGCCAGCAGTTTATTACCCCCGCGACTAGCGGGGGCCCACGAGCAGTACTTC. This translates into CASSLLPPRLAGAHEQYF.

This clonotype was observed a handful of times. The V gene is TRBV6-2 or TRBV6-3, the J gene TRBJ1-3; D uncertain. Trimming took off 2 bases at V and 4 bases at J, with 12 bases between the two ends. The CDR3 is made up of 15 amino acids. From germline, CDR1 is MNHEY and CDR2 SVGEGT. The CDR3 loop is CASSYEPITGNTIYF. The CDR3 DNA reads TGTGCCAGCAGTTACGAGCCTATCACCGGAAACACCATATATTTT.

This clonotype was found many times. The chain carries TRBV6-5 and TRBJ1-5; possibly TRBD1 for D (5 bases). With 2 bases removed from V and 6 bases from J, the gap between germline ends came to 5 bases. Germline-derived CDR1 and CDR2 are MNHEY and SVGAGI. There are 12 residues in the CDR3. The CDR3 protein is CASSYGGQPQHF. The CDR3, as DNA: TGTGCCAGCAGTTACGGGGGTCAGCCCCAGCATTTT.